The next 3 T cell receptor beta chains were all read from a single sample in a study of identical twins. TCRdb re-called the 5' RACE reads with MiXCR, one entry per CDR3 protein. This sample yields 1.5 million to 2 million distinct CDR3 sequences, of which roughly a third are seen a single time; around 0.25% belongs to the top ten. The sample consisted of cord blood. The receptors were sampled from a newborn girl in good health.

The J gene is TRBJ1-1, the V gene TRBV28; D might be TRBD1 (5 bases). The CDR3 runs to 14 residues. The germline V gene encodes CDR1 MDHEN and CDR2 SYDVKM. The V gene lost 3 bases and the J gene lost 6 bases, with 14 bases spanning the gap. The CDR3 spells CASSLRQPSSEAFF. CDR3 bases: TGTGCCAGCAGTTTGCGACAGCCTTCTTCTGAAGCTTTCTTT.

J is TRBJ2-7 and V is TRBV12-3 or TRBV12-4; 13 bases are shared with TRBD2. J was trimmed by 5 bases and V by 2 bases; bases with no gene match: 12. The CDR3 extends over 18 amino acids. The CDR3 DNA follows: TGTGCCAGCAGTTTATGGGGACTAGCGGGGCGGGGAGCCCACGAGCAGTACTTC. Its translation: CASSLWGLAGRGAHEQYF.

The CDR3 DNA follows: TGTGCCAGCAGTAATGCCCTAGCCAAAAACATTCAGTACTTC. This sequence encodes CASSNALAKNIQYF. The V call is TRBV2, the J call TRBJ2-4; the D is unclear. Between the trimmed V and J ends, which lost 5 bases and 0 bases, there was a span of 8 bases. CDR1 and CDR2 from the germline V gene are SNHLY and FYNNEI. The CDR3 spans 14 residues.